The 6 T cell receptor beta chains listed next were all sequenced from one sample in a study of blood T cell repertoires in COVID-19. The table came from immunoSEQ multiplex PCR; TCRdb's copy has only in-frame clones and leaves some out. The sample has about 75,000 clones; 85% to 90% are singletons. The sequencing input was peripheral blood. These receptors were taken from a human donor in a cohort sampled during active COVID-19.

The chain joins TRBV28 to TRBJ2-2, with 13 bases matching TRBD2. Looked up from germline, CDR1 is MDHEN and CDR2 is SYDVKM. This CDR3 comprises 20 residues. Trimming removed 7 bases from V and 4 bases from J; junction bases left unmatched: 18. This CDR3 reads CASTLSFGTSGNRGTGELFF. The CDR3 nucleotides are TGTGCCAGCACCCTCTCTTTTGGGACTAGCGGGAACCGTGGCACCGGGGAGCTGTTTTTT.

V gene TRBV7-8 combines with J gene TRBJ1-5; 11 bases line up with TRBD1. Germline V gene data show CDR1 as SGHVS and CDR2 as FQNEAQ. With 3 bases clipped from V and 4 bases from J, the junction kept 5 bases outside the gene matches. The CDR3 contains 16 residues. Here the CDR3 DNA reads TGTGCCAGCAGCTTGCGGGACAGGGGGACGAATCAGCCCCAGCATTTT. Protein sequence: CASSLRDRGTNQPQHF. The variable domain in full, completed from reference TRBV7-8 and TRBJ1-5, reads GAGVSQSPRYKVAKRGQDVALRCDPISGHVSLFWYQQALGQGPEFLTYFQNEAQLDKSGLPSDRFFAERPEGSVSTLKIQRTQQEDSAVYLCASSLRDRGTNQPQHFGDGTRLSIL.

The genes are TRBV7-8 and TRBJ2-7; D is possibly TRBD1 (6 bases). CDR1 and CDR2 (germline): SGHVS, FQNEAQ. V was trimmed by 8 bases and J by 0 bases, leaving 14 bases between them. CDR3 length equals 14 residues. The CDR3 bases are TGTGCCAGCGGACAGCCGGATCTCTCCTACGAGCAGTACTTC. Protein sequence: CASGQPDLSYEQYF.

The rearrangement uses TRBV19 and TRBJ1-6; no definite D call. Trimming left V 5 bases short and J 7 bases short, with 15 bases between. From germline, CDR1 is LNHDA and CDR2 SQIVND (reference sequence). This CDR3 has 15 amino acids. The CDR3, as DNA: TGTGCCAGTAGTCCGACGCAGGCATCGAATTCACCCCTCCACTTT. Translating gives CASSPTQASNSPLHF.

CDR3 sequence reads: CASSQSNQPQHF. The CDR3 coding sequence is TGTGCCAGCAGCCAAAGCAATCAGCCCCAGCATTTT. The gene calls are TRBV12-3 or TRBV12-4 and TRBJ1-5; D is uncertain. CDR3 length: 12 amino acids. V lost 6 bases and J 1 base, leaving 4 bases between the germline ends.

In DNA, the CDR3 is TGTGCCAGCAGCCCACGACAGGGCGGGTCACCCCTCCACTTT. This translates into CASSPRQGGSPLHF. The chain links TRBV3-1 (or the pseudogene TRBV3-2) to TRBJ1-6; 7 positions agree with TRBD1. This CDR3 is 14 amino acids long. Trimming cost V 4 bases and J 10 bases; bases outside gene matches: 7. The germline V gene encodes CDR1 LGHDT and CDR2 YNNKEL (reference sequence).